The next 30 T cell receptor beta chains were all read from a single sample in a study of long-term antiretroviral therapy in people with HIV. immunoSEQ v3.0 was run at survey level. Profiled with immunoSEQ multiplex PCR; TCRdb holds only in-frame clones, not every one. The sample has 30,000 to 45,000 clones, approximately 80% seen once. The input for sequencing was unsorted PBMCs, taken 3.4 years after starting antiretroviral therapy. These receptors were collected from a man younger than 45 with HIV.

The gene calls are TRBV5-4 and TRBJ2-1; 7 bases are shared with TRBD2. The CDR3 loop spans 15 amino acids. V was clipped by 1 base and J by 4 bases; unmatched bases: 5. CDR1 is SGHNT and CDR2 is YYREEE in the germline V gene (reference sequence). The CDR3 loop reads CASSLRTSNYNEQFF. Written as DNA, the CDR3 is TGTGCCAGCAGCTTGAGGACTAGTAATTACAATGAGCAGTTCTTC.

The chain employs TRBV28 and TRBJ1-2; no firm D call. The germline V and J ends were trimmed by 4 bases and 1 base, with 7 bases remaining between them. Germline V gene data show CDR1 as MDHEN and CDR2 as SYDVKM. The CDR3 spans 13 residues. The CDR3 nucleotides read TGTGCCAGCAGTTCCACACTTAACTATGGCTACACCTTC. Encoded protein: CASSSTLNYGYTF.

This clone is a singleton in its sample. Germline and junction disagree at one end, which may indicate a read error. The CDR3 loop is CASTLKRLAGPSYEQYF. DNA for the CDR3: TGTGCCAGCACTTTAAAGAGACTAGCGGGGCCTTCCTACGAGCAGTACTTC. This chain uses TRBV28 with TRBJ2-7; TRBD2 matches at 11 bases. The CDR3 covers 17 residues. Germline V gene lookup returns CDR1 MDHEN and CDR2 SYDVKM.

The DNA for the CDR3 is TGTGCCAGCAGTTTATCGCGGGGGTACAATGAGCAGTTCTTC. Translating it yields CASSLSRGYNEQFF. The rearrangement uses TRBV27 and TRBJ2-1; 7 bases are shared with TRBD2. This CDR3 is 14 amino acids long. V was clipped by 0 bases and J by 4 bases; unmatched bases: 0. Germline V gene data show CDR1 as MNHEY and CDR2 as SMNVEV (reference sequence).

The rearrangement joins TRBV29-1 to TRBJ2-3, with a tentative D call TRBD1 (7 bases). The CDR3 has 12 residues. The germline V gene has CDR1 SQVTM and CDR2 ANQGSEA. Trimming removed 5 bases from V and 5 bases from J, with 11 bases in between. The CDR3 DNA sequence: TGCAGCGTTCGGCAGGGGGGAGATACGCAGTATTTT. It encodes CSVRQGGDTQYF.

The CDR3, as DNA: TGCGCCAGCAGCTTTGCAGGGCGTGGCTACGAGCAGTACTTC. This codes for CASSFAGRGYEQYF. The chain is built from TRBV5-1 and TRBJ2-7, with D perhaps TRBD1 (5 bases). This CDR3 contains 14 residues. Germline V gene sequence: CDR1 SGHRS, CDR2 YFSETQ. Between the trimmed V and J ends, which lost 2 bases and 3 bases, there was a span of 12 bases.

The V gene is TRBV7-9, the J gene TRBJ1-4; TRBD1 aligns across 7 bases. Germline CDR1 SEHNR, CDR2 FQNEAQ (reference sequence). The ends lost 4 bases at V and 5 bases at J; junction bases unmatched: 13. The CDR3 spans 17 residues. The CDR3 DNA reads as TGTGCCAGCAGCTCCTTTTTGGGACAGATCCTGAATGAAAAACTGTTTTTT. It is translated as CASSSFLGQILNEKLFF.

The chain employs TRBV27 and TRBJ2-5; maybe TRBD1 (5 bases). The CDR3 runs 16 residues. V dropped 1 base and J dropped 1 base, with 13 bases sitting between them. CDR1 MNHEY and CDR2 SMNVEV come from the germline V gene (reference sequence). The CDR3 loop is CASSLWTTGRQETQYF. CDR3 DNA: TGTGCCAGCAGTTTATGGACAACTGGGCGCCAAGAGACCCAGTACTTC.

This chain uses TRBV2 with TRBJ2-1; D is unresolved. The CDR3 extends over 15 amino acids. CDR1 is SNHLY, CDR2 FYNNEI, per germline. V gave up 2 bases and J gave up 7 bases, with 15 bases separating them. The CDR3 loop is CASSEQTTRLNEQFF. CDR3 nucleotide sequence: TGTGCCAGCAGTGAACAGACCACTCGTTTGAATGAGCAGTTCTTC.

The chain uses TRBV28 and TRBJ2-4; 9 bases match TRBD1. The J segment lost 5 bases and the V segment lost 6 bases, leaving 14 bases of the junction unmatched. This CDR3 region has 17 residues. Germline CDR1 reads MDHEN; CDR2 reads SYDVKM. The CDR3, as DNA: TGTGCCAGCAGAGCCGGGACAGGGAACGTACGCGAAAACATTCAGTACTTC. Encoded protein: CASRAGTGNVRENIQYF.

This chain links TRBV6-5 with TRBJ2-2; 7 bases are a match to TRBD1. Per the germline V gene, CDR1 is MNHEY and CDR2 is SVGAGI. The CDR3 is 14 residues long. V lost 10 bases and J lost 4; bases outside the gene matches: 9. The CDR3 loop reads CATRPGGITGELFF. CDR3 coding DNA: TGTGCCACCCGACCAGGGGGAATCACCGGGGAGCTGTTTTTT.

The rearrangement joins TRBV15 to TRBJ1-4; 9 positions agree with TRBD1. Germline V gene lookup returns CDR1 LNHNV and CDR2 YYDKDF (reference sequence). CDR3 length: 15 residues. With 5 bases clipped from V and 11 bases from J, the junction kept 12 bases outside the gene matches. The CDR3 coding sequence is TGTGCCACCAGCTCTGGGGACAGGGCTTTGAGGAAACTGTTTTTT. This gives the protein CATSSGDRALRKLFF.

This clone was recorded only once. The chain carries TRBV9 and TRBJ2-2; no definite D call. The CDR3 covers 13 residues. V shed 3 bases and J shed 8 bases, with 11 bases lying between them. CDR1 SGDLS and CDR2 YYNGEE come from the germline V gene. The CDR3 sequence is CASSENVNGELFF. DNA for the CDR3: TGTGCCAGCAGCGAAAACGTAAATGGGGAGCTGTTTTTT.

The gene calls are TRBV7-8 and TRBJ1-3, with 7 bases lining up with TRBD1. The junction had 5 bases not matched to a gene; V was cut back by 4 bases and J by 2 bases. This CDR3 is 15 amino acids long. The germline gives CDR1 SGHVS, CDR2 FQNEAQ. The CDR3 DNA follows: TGTGCCAGCAGCTCCGACAGGGCCACTGGAAACACCATATATTTT. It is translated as CASSSDRATGNTIYF.

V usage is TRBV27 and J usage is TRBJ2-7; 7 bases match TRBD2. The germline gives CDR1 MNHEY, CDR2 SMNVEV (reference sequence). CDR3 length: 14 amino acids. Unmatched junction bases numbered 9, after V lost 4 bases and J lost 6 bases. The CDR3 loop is CASSSTTSVGEQYF. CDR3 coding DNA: TGTGCCAGCAGTTCCACCACTAGCGTCGGCGAGCAGTACTTC.

The CDR3 DNA reads TGTGCCAGCAGCGTATCCATAAAGAACACTGAAGCTTTCTTT. This translates into CASSVSIKNTEAFF. This sequence joins TRBV9 and TRBJ1-1; D is unresolved. V was trimmed by 1 base and J by 1 base, leaving 8 bases between them. This CDR3 is 14 amino acids long. Germline V gene data show CDR1 as SGDLS and CDR2 as YYNGEE.

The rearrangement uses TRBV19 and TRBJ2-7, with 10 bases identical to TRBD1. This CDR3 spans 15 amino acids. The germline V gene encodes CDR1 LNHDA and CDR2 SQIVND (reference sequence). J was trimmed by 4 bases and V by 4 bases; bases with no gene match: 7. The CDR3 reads CASSTGQGVLYEQYF. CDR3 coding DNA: TGTGCCAGTAGTACAGGACAGGGGGTATTATACGAGCAGTACTTC.

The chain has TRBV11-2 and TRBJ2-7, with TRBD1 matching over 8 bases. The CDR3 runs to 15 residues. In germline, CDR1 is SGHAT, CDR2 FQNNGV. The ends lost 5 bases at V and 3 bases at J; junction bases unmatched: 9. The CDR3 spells CASSPRQGYGYEQYF. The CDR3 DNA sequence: TGTGCCAGCAGCCCACGACAGGGGTATGGCTACGAGCAGTACTTC.

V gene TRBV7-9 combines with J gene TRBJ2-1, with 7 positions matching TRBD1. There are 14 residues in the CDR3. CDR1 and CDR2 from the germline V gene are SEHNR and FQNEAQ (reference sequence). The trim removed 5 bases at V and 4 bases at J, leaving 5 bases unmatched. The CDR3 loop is CASSRDSVYNEQFF. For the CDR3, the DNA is TGTGCCAGCAGCCGGGACAGCGTTTACAATGAGCAGTTCTTC.

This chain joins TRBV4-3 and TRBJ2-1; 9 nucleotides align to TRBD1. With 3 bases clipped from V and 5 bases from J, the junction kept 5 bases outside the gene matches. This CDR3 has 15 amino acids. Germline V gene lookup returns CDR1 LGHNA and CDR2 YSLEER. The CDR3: CASSQTGTGNNEQFF. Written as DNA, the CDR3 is TGCGCCAGCAGCCAGACCGGGACAGGGAACAATGAGCAGTTCTTC.

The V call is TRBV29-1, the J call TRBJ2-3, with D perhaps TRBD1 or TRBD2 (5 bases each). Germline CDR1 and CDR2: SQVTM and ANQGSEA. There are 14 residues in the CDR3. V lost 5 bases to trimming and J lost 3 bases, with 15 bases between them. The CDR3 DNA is TGCAGCGTTCGGGGACGGACACTGACAGATACGCAGTATTTT. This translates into CSVRGRTLTDTQYF.

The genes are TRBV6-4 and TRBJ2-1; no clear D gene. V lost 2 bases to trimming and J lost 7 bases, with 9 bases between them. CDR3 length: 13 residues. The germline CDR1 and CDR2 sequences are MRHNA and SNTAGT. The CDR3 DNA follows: TGTGCCAGCAGTGACCTTATAGAGAATGAGCAGTTCTTC. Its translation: CASSDLIENEQFF.

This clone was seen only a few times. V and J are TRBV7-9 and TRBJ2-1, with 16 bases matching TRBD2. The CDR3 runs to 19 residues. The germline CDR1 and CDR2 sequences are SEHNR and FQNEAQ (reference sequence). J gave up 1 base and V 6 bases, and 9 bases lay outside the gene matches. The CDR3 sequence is CASSSSGTSGRGSYNEQFF. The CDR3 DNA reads TGTGCCAGCAGTTCCTCCGGGACTAGCGGGAGGGGGTCCTACAATGAGCAGTTCTTC.

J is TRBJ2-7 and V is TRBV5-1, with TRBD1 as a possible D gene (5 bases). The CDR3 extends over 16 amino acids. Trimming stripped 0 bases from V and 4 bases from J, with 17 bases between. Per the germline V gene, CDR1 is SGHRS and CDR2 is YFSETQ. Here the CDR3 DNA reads TGCGCCAGCAGCTTGGACAGGACATCGACACCTTACGAGCAGTACTTC. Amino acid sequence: CASSLDRTSTPYEQYF.

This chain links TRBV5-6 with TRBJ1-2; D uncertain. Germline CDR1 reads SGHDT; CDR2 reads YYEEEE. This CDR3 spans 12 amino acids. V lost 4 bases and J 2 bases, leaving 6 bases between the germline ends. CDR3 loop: CASSRANYGYTF. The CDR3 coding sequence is TGTGCCAGCAGCCGGGCCAACTATGGCTACACCTTC.

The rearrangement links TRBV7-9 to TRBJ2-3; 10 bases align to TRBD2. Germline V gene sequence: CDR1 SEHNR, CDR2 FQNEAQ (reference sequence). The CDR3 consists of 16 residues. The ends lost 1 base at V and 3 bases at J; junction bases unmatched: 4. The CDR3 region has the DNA TGTGCCAGCAGCTTAGAGACTAGCGGGCGGACAGATACGCAGTATTTT. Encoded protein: CASSLETSGRTDTQYF.

In DNA, the CDR3 is TGTGCCAGCAGTTACACCCGCCTTGGGGGGCCCTACGAGCAGTACTTC. Amino acid sequence: CASSYTRLGGPYEQYF. The chain combines TRBV6-5 with TRBJ2-7; D is perhaps TRBD1 or TRBD2 (6 bases each). The CDR3 is 16 amino acids. V was shortened by 2 bases and J by 2 bases, with 16 bases between the two germline ends. Germline CDR1 MNHEY, CDR2 SVGAGI.

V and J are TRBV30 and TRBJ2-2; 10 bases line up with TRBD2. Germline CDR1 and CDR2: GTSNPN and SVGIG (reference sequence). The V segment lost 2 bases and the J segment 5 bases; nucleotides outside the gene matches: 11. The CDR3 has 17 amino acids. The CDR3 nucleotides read TGTGCCTGGAGTTCACTCCTAGCGGGAGCCCCAACCGGGGAGCTGTTTTTT. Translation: CAWSSLLAGAPTGELFF. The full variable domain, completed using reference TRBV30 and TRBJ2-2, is SQTIHQWPATLVQPVGSPLSLECTVEGTSNPNLYWYRQAAGRGLQLLFYSVGIGQISSEVPQNLSASRPQDRQFILSSKKLLLSDSGFYLCAWSSLLAGAPTGELFFGEGSRLTVL.

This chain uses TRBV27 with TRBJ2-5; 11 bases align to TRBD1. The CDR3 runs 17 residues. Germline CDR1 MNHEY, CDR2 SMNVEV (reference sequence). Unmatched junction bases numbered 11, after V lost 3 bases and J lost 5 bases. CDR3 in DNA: TGTGCCAGCAGTTTGGGTGGACAGGGGGCGCTGTGGGAGACCCAGTACTTC. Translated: CASSLGGQGALWETQYF.

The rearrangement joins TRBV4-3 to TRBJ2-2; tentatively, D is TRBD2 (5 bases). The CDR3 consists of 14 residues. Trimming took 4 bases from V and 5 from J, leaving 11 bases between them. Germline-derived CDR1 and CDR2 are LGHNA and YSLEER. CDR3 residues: CASSPGSATGELFF. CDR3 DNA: TGCGCCAGCAGCCCGGGGAGTGCAACCGGGGAGCTGTTTTTT.